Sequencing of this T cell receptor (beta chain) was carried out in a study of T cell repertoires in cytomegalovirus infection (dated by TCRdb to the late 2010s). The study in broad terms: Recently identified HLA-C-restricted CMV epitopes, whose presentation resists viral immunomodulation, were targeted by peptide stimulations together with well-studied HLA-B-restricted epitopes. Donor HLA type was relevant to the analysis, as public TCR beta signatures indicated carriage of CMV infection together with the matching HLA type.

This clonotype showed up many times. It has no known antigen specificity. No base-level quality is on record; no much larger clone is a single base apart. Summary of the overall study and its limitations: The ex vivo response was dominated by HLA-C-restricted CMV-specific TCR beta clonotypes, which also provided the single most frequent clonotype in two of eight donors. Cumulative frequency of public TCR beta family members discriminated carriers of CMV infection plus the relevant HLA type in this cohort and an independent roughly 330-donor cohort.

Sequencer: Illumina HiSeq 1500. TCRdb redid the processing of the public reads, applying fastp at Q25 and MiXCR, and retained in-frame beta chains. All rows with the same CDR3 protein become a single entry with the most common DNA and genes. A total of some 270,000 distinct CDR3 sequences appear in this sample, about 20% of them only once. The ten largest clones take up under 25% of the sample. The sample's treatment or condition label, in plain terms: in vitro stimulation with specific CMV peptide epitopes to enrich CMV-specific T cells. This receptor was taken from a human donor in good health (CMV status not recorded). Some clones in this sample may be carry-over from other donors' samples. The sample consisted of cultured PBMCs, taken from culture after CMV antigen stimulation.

The CDR3 region has the sequence CASSFGLAADTQYF. DNA sequence: TGTGCCAGCAGCTTCGGACTAGCAGCAGATACGCAGTATTTT. This sequence uses TRBV7-2 and TRBJ2-3, with 8 bases aligning to TRBD2. Sequences SGHTA (CDR1) and FQGNSA (CDR2) are obtained from the germline V gene. V ends up 3 bases short and J 4 bases short, with an unmatched junction base count of 3. The CDR3 spans 14 residues, from the cysteine through the phenylalanine. The CDR3 DNA has 42 bases and is translated from base 1.